This TCR beta chain was retrieved from a study of OX40 agonist ivuxolimab in advanced cancers. Patients with autoimmune history or systemic immunosuppression were excluded. About this clone: Its specificity is not known. The sample holds other DNA sequences that translate to the same CDR3.

TCRdb keeps only in-frame clones here, not all; method: immunoSEQ multiplex PCR. Of more than 25,000 clones in the sample, around 74% are singletons; the top ten hold 9.5% to 15%. V dropped 3 bases and J dropped 2; count of bases not matched to a gene: 4. Germline V gives CDR1 SGHRS, CDR2 YFSETQ. The CDR3 is made up of 16 amino acids. Points from the study as a whole: No determination was made of the antigen specificity of the expanded peripheral T cells. Nonresponders included some who also had low normalized T-cell clonal expansion.

This receptor was obtained from an adult with an advanced solid tumor such as melanoma, head and neck, liver or kidney cancer. The starting material was CD4+ or CD8+ T cells sorted from blood, obtained in a trial of the OX40 agonist ivuxolimab. This sequence joins TRBV5-1 and TRBJ2-2; 10 positions agree with TRBD1. The CDR3 protein is CASSSGTGVNTGELFF. The CDR3 DNA reads as TGCGCCAGCAGCTCCGGGACAGGGGTAAACACCGGGGAGCTGTTTTTT.